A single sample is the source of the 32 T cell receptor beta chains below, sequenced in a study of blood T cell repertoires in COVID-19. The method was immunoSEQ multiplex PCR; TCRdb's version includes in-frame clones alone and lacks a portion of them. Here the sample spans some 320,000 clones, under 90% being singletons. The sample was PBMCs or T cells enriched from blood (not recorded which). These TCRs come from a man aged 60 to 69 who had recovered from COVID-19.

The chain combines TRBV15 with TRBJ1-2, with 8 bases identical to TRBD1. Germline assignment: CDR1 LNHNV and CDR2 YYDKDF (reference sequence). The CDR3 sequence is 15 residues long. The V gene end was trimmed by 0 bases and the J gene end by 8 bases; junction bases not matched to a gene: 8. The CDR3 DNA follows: TGTGCCACCAGCAGAGATTTAGGGACAGGTGCCGGCTACACCTTC. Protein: CATSRDLGTGAGYTF.

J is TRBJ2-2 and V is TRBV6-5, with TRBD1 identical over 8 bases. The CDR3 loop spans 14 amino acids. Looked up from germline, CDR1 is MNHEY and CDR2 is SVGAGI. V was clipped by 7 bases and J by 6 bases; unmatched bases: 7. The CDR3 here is CASKSTGVAGELFF. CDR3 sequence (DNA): TGTGCCAGCAAGTCGACAGGGGTGGCCGGGGAGCTGTTTTTT.

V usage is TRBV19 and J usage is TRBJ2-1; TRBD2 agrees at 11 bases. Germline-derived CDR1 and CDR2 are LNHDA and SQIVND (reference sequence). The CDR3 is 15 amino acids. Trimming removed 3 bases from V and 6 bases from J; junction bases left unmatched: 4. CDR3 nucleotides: TGTGCCAGTAGTATTAGCGGGAGGGCTTTCAATGAGCAGTTCTTC. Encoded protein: CASSISGRAFNEQFF.

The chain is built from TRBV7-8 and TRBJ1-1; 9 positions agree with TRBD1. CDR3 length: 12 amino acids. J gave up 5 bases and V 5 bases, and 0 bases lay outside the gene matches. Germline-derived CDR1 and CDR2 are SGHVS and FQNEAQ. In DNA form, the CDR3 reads TGTGCCAGCAGCGGACAGGGGACTGAAGCTTTCTTT. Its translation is CASSGQGTEAFF.

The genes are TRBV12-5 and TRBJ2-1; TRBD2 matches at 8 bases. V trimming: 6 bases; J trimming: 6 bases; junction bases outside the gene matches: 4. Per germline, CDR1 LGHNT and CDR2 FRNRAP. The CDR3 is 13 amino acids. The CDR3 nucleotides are TGTGCTAGTGGCCCGGGAGGGGGCAATGAGCAGTTCTTC. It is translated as CASGPGGGNEQFF.

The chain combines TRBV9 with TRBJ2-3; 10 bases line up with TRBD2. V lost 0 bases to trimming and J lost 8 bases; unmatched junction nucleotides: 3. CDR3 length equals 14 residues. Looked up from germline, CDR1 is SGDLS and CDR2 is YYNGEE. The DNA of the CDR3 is TGTGCCAGCAGCGTAGCCGGACTAGCGGCTACGCAGTATTTT. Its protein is CASSVAGLAATQYF.

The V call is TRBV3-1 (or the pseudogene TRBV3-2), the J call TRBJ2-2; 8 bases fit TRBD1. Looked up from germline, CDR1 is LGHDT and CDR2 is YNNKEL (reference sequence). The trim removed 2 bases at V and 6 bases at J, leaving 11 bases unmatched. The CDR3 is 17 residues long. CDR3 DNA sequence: TGTGCCAGCAGCCAACTTTCTTTGACAGGGGAGCCCGGGGAGCTGTTTTTT. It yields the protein CASSQLSLTGEPGELFF.

DNA of the CDR3: TGTGCCAGCAGCCCAACCGAGCGGGAGGCCTACGAGCAGTACTTC. Its protein is CASSPTEREAYEQYF. The V call is TRBV9, the J call TRBJ2-7; 9 bases line up with TRBD2. The V gene end was trimmed by 4 bases and the J gene end by 2 bases; junction bases not matched to a gene: 7. The germline V gene has CDR1 SGDLS and CDR2 YYNGEE. CDR3 size: 15 residues.

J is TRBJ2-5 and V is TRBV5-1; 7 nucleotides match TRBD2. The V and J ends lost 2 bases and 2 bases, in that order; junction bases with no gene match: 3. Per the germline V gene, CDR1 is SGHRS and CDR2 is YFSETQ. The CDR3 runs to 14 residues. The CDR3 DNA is TGCGCCAGCAGCTTCCTAGCGGATCAAGAGACCCAGTACTTC. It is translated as CASSFLADQETQYF. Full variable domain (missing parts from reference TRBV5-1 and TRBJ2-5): KAGVTQTPRYLIKTRGQQVTLSCSPISGHRSVSWYQQTPGQGLQFLFEYFSETQRNKGNFPGRFSGRQFSNSRSEMNVSTLELGDSALYLCASSFLADQETQYFGPGTRLLVL.

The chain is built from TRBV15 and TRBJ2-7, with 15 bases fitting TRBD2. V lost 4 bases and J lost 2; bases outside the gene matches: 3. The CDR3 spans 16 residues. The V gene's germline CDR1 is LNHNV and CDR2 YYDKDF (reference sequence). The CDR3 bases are TGTGCCACCAGCACCTGGACTAGCGGGAGGGCCTACGAGCAGTACTTC. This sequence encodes CATSTWTSGRAYEQYF. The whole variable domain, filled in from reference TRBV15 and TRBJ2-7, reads DAMVIQNPRYQVTQFGKPVTLSCSQTLNHNVMYWYQQKSSQAPKLLFHYYDKDFNNEADTPDNFQSRRPNTSFCFLDIRSPGLGDTAMYLCATSTWTSGRAYEQYFGPGTRLTVT.

CDR3 loop: CASSQDRRGEDEQYF. DNA of the CDR3: TGTGCCAGCAGCCAAGATCGGAGAGGGGAGGACGAGCAGTACTTC. V usage is TRBV3-1 (or the pseudogene TRBV3-2) and J usage is TRBJ2-7; D is perhaps TRBD2 (6 bases). The CDR3 has 15 residues. Germline V gene lookup returns CDR1 LGHDT and CDR2 YNNKEL (reference sequence). V lost 0 bases to trimming and J lost 5 bases, with 14 bases between them.

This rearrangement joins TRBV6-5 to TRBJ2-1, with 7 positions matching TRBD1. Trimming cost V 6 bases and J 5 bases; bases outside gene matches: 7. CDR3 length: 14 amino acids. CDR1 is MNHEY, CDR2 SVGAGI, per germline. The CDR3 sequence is CASRRGGSDNEQFF. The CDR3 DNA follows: TGTGCCAGCAGACGAGGGGGCTCGGACAATGAGCAGTTCTTC.

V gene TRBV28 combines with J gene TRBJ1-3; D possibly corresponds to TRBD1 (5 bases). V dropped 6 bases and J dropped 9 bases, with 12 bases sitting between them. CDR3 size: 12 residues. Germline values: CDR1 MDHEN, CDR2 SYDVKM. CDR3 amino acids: CASRSGQSTIYF. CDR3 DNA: TGTGCCAGCAGATCAGGGCAGAGCACCATATATTTT.

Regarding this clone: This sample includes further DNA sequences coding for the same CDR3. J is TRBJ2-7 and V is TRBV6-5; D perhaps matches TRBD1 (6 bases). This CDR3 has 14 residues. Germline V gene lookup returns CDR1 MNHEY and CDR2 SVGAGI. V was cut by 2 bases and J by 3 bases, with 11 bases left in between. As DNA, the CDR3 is TGTGCCAGCAGTTACGGGCAGGGGAGCTACGAGCAGTACTTC. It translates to CASSYGQGSYEQYF.

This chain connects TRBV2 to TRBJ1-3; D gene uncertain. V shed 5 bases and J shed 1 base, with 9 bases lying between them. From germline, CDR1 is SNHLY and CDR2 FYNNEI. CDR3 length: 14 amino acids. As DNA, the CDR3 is TGTGCCAGCAGTATCTCCGGGTCTGGAAACACCATATATTTT. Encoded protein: CASSISGSGNTIYF.

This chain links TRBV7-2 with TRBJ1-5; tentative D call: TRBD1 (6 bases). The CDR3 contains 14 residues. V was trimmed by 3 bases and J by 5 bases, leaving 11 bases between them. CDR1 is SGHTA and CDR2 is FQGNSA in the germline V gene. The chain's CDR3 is CASSFTGLDQPQHF. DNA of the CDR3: TGTGCCAGCAGCTTCACAGGGTTGGATCAGCCCCAGCATTTT.

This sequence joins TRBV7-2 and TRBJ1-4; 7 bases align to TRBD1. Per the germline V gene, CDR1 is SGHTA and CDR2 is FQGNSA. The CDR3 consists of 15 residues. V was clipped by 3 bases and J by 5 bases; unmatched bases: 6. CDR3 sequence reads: CASSLGRGPNEKLFF. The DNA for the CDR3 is TGTGCCAGCAGCTTGGGAAGGGGGCCGAATGAAAAACTGTTTTTT.

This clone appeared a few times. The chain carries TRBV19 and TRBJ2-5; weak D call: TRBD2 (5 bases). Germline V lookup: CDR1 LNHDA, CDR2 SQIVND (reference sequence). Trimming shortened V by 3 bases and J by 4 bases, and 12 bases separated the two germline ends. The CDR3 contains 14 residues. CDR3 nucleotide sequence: TGTGCCAGTAGTATGACCCTAGCCGTAGAGACCCAGTACTTC. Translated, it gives CASSMTLAVETQYF.

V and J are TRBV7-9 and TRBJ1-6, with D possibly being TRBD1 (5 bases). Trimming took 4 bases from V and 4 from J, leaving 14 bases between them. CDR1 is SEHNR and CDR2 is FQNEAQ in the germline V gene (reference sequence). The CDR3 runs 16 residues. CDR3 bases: TGTGCCAGCAGCTCCCTTACAGGACGATATAATTCACCCCTCCACTTT. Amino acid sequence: CASSSLTGRYNSPLHF.

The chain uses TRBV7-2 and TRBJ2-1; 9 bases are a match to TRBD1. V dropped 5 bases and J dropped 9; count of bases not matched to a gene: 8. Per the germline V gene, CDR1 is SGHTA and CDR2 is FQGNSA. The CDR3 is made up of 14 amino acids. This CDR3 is CASSPRTGVGEQFF. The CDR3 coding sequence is TGTGCCAGCAGCCCAAGGACAGGGGTCGGTGAGCAGTTCTTC.

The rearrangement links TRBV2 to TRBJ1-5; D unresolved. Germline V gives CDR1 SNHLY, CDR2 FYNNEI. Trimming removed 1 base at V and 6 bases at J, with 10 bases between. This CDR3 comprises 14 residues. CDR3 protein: CASSEGGVAQPQHF. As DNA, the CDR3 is TGTGCCAGCAGTGAAGGCGGGGTGGCTCAGCCCCAGCATTTT.

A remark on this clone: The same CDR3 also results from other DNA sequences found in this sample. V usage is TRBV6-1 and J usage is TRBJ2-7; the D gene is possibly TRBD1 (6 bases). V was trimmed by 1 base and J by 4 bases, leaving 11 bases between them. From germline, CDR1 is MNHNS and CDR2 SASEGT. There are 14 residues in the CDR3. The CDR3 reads CASSEGHREYEQYF. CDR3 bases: TGTGCCAGCAGTGAAGGGCACAGGGAATACGAGCAGTACTTC.

The CDR3 DNA follows: TGCGCCAGCAGATATTTCCCGGCTAGCGGGAGCGATTCCTACGAGCAGTACTTC. Amino acids: CASRYFPASGSDSYEQYF. The chain joins TRBV5-1 to TRBJ2-7, with 10 bases matching TRBD2. Germline assignment: CDR1 SGHRS and CDR2 YFSETQ. CDR3 length: 18 amino acids. The V gene end was trimmed by 5 bases and the J gene end by 1 base; junction bases not matched to a gene: 15.

CDR3 in amino acids: CASSLVAWELFF. In DNA form, the CDR3 reads TGTGCCAGCAGCTTAGTTGCGTGGGAGCTGTTTTTT. The chain links TRBV11-2 to TRBJ2-2, with D unresolved. The CDR3 runs 12 residues. Germline-derived CDR1 and CDR2 are SGHAT and FQNNGV. Trimming pared 1 base from V and 9 bases from J, leaving 6 bases between.

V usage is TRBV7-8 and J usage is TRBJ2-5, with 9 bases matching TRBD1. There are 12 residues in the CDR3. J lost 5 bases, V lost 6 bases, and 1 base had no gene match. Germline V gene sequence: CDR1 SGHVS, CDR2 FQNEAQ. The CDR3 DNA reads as TGTGCCAGCAGAACAGGGGGCGAGACCCAGTACTTC. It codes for CASRTGGETQYF.

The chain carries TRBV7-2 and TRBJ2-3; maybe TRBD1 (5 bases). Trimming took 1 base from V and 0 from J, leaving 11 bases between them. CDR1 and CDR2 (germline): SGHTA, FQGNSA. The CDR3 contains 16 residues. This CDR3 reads CASSLGLGLSTDTQYF. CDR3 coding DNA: TGTGCCAGCAGCTTAGGTCTGGGGCTAAGCACAGATACGCAGTATTTT.

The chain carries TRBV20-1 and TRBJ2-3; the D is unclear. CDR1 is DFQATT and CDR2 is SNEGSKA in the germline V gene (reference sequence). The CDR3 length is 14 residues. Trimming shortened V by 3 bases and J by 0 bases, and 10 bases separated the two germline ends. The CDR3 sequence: CSASPPFSTDTQYF. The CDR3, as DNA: TGCAGTGCTAGTCCCCCATTCAGCACAGATACGCAGTATTTT.

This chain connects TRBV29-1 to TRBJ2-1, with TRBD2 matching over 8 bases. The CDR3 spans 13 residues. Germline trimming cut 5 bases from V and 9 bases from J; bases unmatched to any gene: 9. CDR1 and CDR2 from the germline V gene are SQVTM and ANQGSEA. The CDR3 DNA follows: TGCAGCGTTTTTCCGGGAGGGCACCCTGAGCAGTTCTTC. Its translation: CSVFPGGHPEQFF.

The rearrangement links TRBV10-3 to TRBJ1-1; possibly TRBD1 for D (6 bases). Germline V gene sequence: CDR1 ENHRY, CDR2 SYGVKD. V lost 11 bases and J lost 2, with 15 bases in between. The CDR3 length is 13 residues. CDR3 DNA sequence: TGTGCCGCGTCGGACAGTTCAAACACTGAAGCTTTCTTT. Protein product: CAASDSSNTEAFF.

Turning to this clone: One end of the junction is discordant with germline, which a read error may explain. This CDR3 is CASSFSSGYRYTF. The CDR3 bases are TGTGCCAGCAGTTTTTCGTCAGGCTATCGCTACACCTTC. J is TRBJ1-2 and V is TRBV27; D not resolved. The CDR3 contains 13 residues. CDR1 and CDR2 from the germline V gene are MNHEY and SMNVEV (reference sequence).

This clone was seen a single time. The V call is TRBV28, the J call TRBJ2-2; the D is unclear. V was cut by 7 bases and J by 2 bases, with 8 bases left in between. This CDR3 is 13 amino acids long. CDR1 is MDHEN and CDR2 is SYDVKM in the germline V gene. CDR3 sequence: CASTPFNTGELFF. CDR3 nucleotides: TGTGCCAGCACCCCCTTCAACACCGGGGAGCTGTTTTTT. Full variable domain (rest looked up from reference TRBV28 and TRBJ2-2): DVKVTQSSRYLVKRTGEKVFLECVQDMDHENMFWYRQDPGLGLRLIYFSYDVKMKEKGDIPEGYSVSREKKERFSLILESASTNQTSMYLCASTPFNTGELFFGEGSRLTVL.

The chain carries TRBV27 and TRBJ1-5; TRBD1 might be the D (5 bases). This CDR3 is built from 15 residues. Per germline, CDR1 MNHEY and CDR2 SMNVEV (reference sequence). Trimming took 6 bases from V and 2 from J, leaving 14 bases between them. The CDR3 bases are TGTGCCAGCAGCCCCCGGGGGGTAGGCAATCAGCCCCAGCATTTT. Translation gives CASSPRGVGNQPQHF.